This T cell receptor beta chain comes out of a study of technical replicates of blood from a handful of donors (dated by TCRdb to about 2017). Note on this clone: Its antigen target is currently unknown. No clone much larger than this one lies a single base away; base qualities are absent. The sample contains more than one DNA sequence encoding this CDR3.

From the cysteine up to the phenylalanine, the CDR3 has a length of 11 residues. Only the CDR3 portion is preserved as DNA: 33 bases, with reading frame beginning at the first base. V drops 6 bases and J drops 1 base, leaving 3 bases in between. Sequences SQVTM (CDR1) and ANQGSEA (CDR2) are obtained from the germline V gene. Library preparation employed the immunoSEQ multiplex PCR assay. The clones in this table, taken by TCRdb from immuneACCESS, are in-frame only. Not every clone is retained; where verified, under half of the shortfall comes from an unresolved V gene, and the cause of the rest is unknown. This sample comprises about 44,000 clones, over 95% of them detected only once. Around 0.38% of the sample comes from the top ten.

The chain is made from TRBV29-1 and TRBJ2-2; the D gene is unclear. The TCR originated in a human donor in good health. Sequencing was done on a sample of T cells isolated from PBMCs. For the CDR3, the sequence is CSVRNTGELFF. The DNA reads TGCAGCGTGAGGAACACCGGGGAGCTGTTTTTT.